The 21 T cell receptor beta chains below all came from one sample that was sequenced in a study of blood T cell repertoires in COVID-19. Assay used: immunoSEQ multiplex PCR; TCRdb lists only in-frame clones, some missing. The table includes more than 300,000 clones, more than 70% detected once. The specimen was peripheral blood. Receptor source: a woman aged 25 to 45 with COVID-19, enrolled during active disease.

V gene TRBV7-9 combines with J gene TRBJ2-5; D gene uncertain. The CDR3 has 11 amino acids. Germline V gene sequence: CDR1 SEHNR, CDR2 FQNEAQ (reference sequence). V was clipped by 10 bases and J by 5 bases, with 11 bases between them. CDR3 in amino acids: CAIPRRETQYF. CDR3 coding DNA: TGTGCCATCCCGAGGCGGGAGACCCAGTACTTC.

The chain combines TRBV11-3 with TRBJ2-1; 14 bases are shared with TRBD2. Germline CDR1 reads SGHNT; CDR2 reads YENEEA. Trimming removed 2 bases from V and 7 bases from J; junction bases left unmatched: 1. CDR3 length: 15 amino acids. The CDR3 DNA sequence: TGTGCCAGCAGCTTAAGGACTAGCGGGGGGAATGAGCAGTTCTTC. Its translation: CASSLRTSGGNEQFF.

The rearrangement uses TRBV24-1 and TRBJ1-3; 7 bases agree with TRBD1. J was trimmed by 0 bases and V by 4 bases; bases with no gene match: 17. The CDR3 is made up of 20 amino acids. CDR1 and CDR2 from the germline V gene are KGHDR and SFDVKD. The CDR3 loop is CATSERTGTRRTRSGNTIYF. The CDR3 coding sequence is TGTGCCACCAGTGAAAGGACAGGAACCCGTCGAACTCGCTCTGGAAACACCATATATTTT.

This sequence joins TRBV4-3 and TRBJ1-1; TRBD1 agrees at 10 bases. From germline, CDR1 is LGHNA and CDR2 YSLEER. The junction had 8 bases not matched to a gene; V was cut back by 0 bases and J by 10 bases. This CDR3 has 15 amino acids. CDR3 DNA sequence: TGCGCCAGCAGCCAAGAAAGGGGGACAGGGGTAGTAGCTTTCTTT. Protein sequence: CASSQERGTGVVAFF.

The gene calls are TRBV2 and TRBJ1-3, with 8 bases identical to TRBD1. Germline assignment: CDR1 SNHLY and CDR2 FYNNEI. CDR3 length equals 14 residues. Trimming at V came to 7 bases and at J to 8 bases, leaving 10 bases not matched to a gene. The CDR3 coding sequence is TGTGCCAGCACTCTGGACAGGGTTGGGGACACCATATATTTT. It encodes CASTLDRVGDTIYF.

This clone was seen only once. This chain links TRBV10-3 with TRBJ2-7; no clear D gene. Germline CDR1 and CDR2: ENHRY and SYGVKD. The CDR3 spans 15 residues. Trimming left V 0 bases short and J 3 bases short, with 12 bases between. CDR3 protein: CAISESLPGVYEQYF. DNA of the CDR3: TGTGCCATCAGTGAGTCGTTACCTGGAGTCTACGAGCAGTACTTC.

The chain joins TRBV9 to TRBJ2-5; 8 bases are shared with TRBD2. Per the germline V gene, CDR1 is SGDLS and CDR2 is YYNGEE. CDR3 length: 16 amino acids. V trimming: 0 bases; J trimming: 0 bases; junction bases outside the gene matches: 4. CDR3 protein: CASSVGLAGNQETQYF. The CDR3 DNA sequence: TGTGCCAGCAGCGTAGGGCTAGCGGGTAACCAAGAGACCCAGTACTTC. Complete variable domain (other parts from reference TRBV9 and TRBJ2-5): DSGVTQTPKHLITATGQRVTLRCSPRSGDLSVYWYQQSLDQGLQFLIQYYNGEERAKGNILERFSAQQFPDLHSELNLSSLELGDSALYFCASSVGLAGNQETQYFGPGTRLLVL.

The J gene is TRBJ2-2, the V gene TRBV6-5; 7 positions agree with TRBD2. Germline trimming cut 0 bases from V and 2 bases from J; bases unmatched to any gene: 3. The CDR3 covers 16 residues. Germline values: CDR1 MNHEY, CDR2 SVGAGI. CDR3 nucleotides: TGTGCCAGCAGTTACTCGCTAGCGGCTAACACCGGGGAGCTGTTTTTT. Translated: CASSYSLAANTGELFF.

This clone was observed a handful of times. The rearrangement links TRBV5-4 to TRBJ1-2; D is possibly TRBD1 (6 bases). Looked up from germline, CDR1 is SGHNT and CDR2 is YYREEE (reference sequence). Trimming removed 1 base from V and 4 bases from J, with 14 bases in between. This CDR3 region has 15 residues. The CDR3 bases are TGTGCCAGCAGCTTGCCCCAGGGGTATGGCTATGGCTACACCTTC. This codes for CASSLPQGYGYGYTF.

This clone was recorded once. Other nucleotide sequences from this sample produce the same CDR3. The CDR3 region has the DNA TGCGCCAGCAGCTTGGACAGGGGTGACACTGAAGCTTTCTTT. Translated: CASSLDRGDTEAFF. The J gene is TRBJ1-1, the V gene TRBV5-1; 7 bases fit TRBD1. There are 14 residues in the CDR3. Per germline, CDR1 SGHRS and CDR2 YFSETQ. V lost 0 bases, J lost 3 bases, and 2 bases stayed unmatched.

This chain connects TRBV2 to TRBJ2-1; 7 bases fit TRBD1. Germline CDR1 and CDR2: SNHLY and FYNNEI. The J segment lost 3 bases and the V segment lost 3 bases, leaving 11 bases of the junction unmatched. This CDR3 comprises 17 residues. The CDR3 nucleotides are TGTGCCAGCAGTGATGGGGTTGAGGGGGCGAGCTACAATGAGCAGTTCTTC. Residues: CASSDGVEGASYNEQFF. Supplemented by reference TRBV2 and TRBJ2-1, the full variable domain reads EPEVTQTPSHQVTQMGQEVILRCVPISNHLYFYWYRQILGQKVEFLVSFYNNEISEKSEIFDDQFSVERPDGSNFTLKIRSTKLEDSAMYFCASSDGVEGASYNEQFFGPGTRLTVL.

The rearrangement joins TRBV14 to TRBJ2-2; possibly TRBD2 for D (6 bases). The CDR3 extends over 15 amino acids. Germline CDR1 SGHDN, CDR2 FVKESK. V was trimmed by 2 bases and J by 2 bases, leaving 9 bases between them. The CDR3 nucleotides are TGTGCCAGCAGCCAATTCGGGGGTAACACCGGGGAGCTGTTTTTT. Translation: CASSQFGGNTGELFF.

This chain joins TRBV7-9 and TRBJ2-5; TRBD2 matches 9 bases. J gave up 1 base and V 1 base, and 4 bases lay outside the gene matches. The CDR3 has 16 residues. Germline CDR1 SEHNR, CDR2 FQNEAQ (reference sequence). CDR3 in amino acids: CASSLGGGGGQETQYF. The CDR3 DNA reads TGTGCCAGCAGCTTAGGCGGCGGGGGGGGCCAAGAGACCCAGTACTTC.

The CDR3 is CASSVEGGQLTDTQYF. The DNA for the CDR3 is TGTGCCAGCAGCGTAGAGGGGGGGCAGCTCACAGATACGCAGTATTTT. This rearrangement joins TRBV9 to TRBJ2-3, with D tentatively TRBD2 (7 bases). Trimming left V 0 bases short and J 2 bases short, with 13 bases between. Germline assignment: CDR1 SGDLS and CDR2 YYNGEE. The CDR3 is 16 amino acids.

V and J are TRBV27 and TRBJ2-1; 9 nucleotides line up with TRBD1. V lost 3 bases, J lost 2 bases, and 5 bases stayed unmatched. The CDR3 covers 16 residues. CDR1 and CDR2 (germline): MNHEY, SMNVEV (reference sequence). CDR3 DNA sequence: TGTGCCAGCAGTTTCTATGGACAGGGGCCCTACAATGAGCAGTTCTTC. Translated: CASSFYGQGPYNEQFF.

The chain joins TRBV18 to TRBJ1-2; TRBD1 aligns across 8 bases. V lost 3 bases to trimming and J lost 6 bases; unmatched junction nucleotides: 6. Germline V gene lookup returns CDR1 KGHSH and CDR2 LQKENI. The CDR3 is 14 residues long. CDR3 amino acids: CASSPGQGEHGYTF. The CDR3, as DNA: TGTGCCAGCTCACCCGGACAGGGCGAACATGGCTACACCTTC.

The chain is built from TRBV6-5 and TRBJ1-5, with a possible D match to TRBD1 (5 bases). Germline V gene data show CDR1 as MNHEY and CDR2 as SVGAGI. This CDR3 is 14 amino acids long. Deletions cut 2 bases from V and 6 bases from J, with 11 bases between. CDR3 sequence reads: CASSYEGTSQPQHF. The CDR3, as DNA: TGTGCCAGCAGTTACGAGGGGACTAGTCAGCCCCAGCATTTT.

The rearrangement links TRBV2 to TRBJ2-5; D is unresolved. Germline V lookup: CDR1 SNHLY, CDR2 FYNNEI. The ends were cut back, 3 bases at V and 0 bases at J, with 8 bases in the middle. This CDR3 contains 14 residues. As DNA, the CDR3 is TGTGCCAGCAGTGAGGCGGCGTACCAAGAGACCCAGTACTTC. Protein: CASSEAAYQETQYF.

The V call is TRBV7-9, the J call TRBJ2-3; tentatively, D is TRBD1 (6 bases). Trimming removed 5 bases from V and 4 bases from J, with 19 bases in between. The CDR3 runs 16 residues. Germline CDR1 is SEHNR and CDR2 is FQNEAQ (reference sequence). Here the CDR3 reads CASSRNGGGRPDTQYF. CDR3 DNA sequence: TGTGCCAGCAGCCGGAACGGTGGGGGCCGTCCAGATACGCAGTATTTT.

The chain employs TRBV18 and TRBJ1-3; a weak D match, TRBD1 (6 bases). The germline gives CDR1 KGHSH, CDR2 LQKENI. Between the trimmed V and J ends, which lost 5 bases and 0 bases, there was a span of 11 bases. The CDR3 covers 15 residues. This chain's CDR3 is CASSMDSPSGNTIYF. As DNA, the CDR3 is TGTGCCAGCTCAATGGACAGCCCCTCTGGAAACACCATATATTTT.

The chain joins TRBV3-1 (or the pseudogene TRBV3-2) to TRBJ1-1, with 9 bases fitting TRBD1. Germline V CDR1 and CDR2: LGHDT, YNNKEL (reference sequence). V lost 0 bases and J lost 11; bases outside the gene matches: 7. There are 14 residues in the CDR3. CDR3 DNA sequence: TGTGCCAGCAGCCAAGAAGGACAGGGGTTCGATGCTTTCTTT. Translation gives CASSQEGQGFDAFF.